Each of the 18 T cell receptor beta chains below was sequenced from the same sample in a study of blood T cell repertoires in COVID-19. The protocol was immunoSEQ multiplex PCR, while the TCRdb copy is restricted to in-frame clones and leaves out a portion. This sample carries about 120,000 clones, around 90% of them seen once, and the ten largest clones take 3.5% to 4.5%. Specimen: peripheral blood. The receptors derive from a woman between 55 and 75 years old with COVID-19, enrolled during active disease.

The J gene is TRBJ2-1, the V gene TRBV7-2; the D gene is possibly TRBD2 (6 bases). CDR3 size: 13 residues. The germline CDR1 and CDR2 sequences are SGHTA and FQGNSA. V shed 5 bases and J shed 3 bases, with 8 bases lying between them. The CDR3 loop is CASSAGGYNEQFF. The CDR3 region has the DNA TGTGCCAGCAGCGCCGGGGGCTACAATGAGCAGTTCTTC.

The rearrangement uses TRBV15 and TRBJ1-6; a possible D gene is TRBD1 (5 bases). The germline V gene has CDR1 LNHNV and CDR2 YYDKDF (reference sequence). The CDR3 is 15 amino acids. The germline V and J ends were trimmed by 0 bases and 7 bases, with 10 bases remaining between them. CDR3 sequence (DNA): TGTGCCACCAGCAGAGACAGGGTTGGCAATTCACCCCTCCACTTT. As protein: CATSRDRVGNSPLHF. The variable domain in full, completed from reference TRBV15 and TRBJ1-6, reads DAMVIQNPRYQVTQFGKPVTLSCSQTLNHNVMYWYQQKSSQAPKLLFHYYDKDFNNEADTPDNFQSRRPNTSFCFLDIRSPGLGDTAMYLCATSRDRVGNSPLHFGNGTRLTVT.

V and J are TRBV12-3 or TRBV12-4 and TRBJ1-2; 9 bases are a match to TRBD1. Losses at the gene ends were 5 bases for V and 7 bases for J; bases not matched to a gene: 5. This CDR3 is built from 13 residues. In DNA form, the CDR3 reads TGTGCCAGCAGTATCGGGACAGGGTCTGGCTACACCTTC. Translating it yields CASSIGTGSGYTF.

The rearrangement joins TRBV7-3 to TRBJ1-4; TRBD1 agrees at 8 bases. The CDR3 sequence is 13 residues long. The V and J ends lost 5 bases and 7 bases, in that order; junction bases with no gene match: 3. Germline CDR1 SGHTA, CDR2 FQGTGA. The CDR3 reads CASSAGQGEKLFF. CDR3 DNA: TGTGCCAGCAGCGCCGGACAGGGTGAAAAACTGTTTTTT.

The CDR3 is CASSLTLQNTEAFF. Here the CDR3 DNA reads TGTGCCAGCAGCTTAACGTTACAGAACACTGAAGCTTTCTTT. The rearrangement joins TRBV7-3 to TRBJ1-1; D remains unclear. The CDR3 has 14 residues. V lost 0 bases to trimming and J lost 1 base, with 6 bases between them. CDR1 is SGHTA and CDR2 is FQGTGA in the germline V gene.

This rearrangement joins TRBV3-1 (or the pseudogene TRBV3-2) to TRBJ1-1, with D hard to call. The CDR3 runs 13 residues. Germline V gene sequence: CDR1 LGHDT, CDR2 YNNKEL (reference sequence). Deletions cut 2 bases from V and 3 bases from J, with 7 bases between. The CDR3 sequence: CASSQIVDTEAFF. DNA for the CDR3: TGTGCCAGCAGCCAAATCGTAGACACTGAAGCTTTCTTT.

V and J are TRBV7-2 and TRBJ2-7; TRBD2 is a possible D gene (6 bases). Germline loops: CDR1 SGHTA, CDR2 FQGNSA. V dropped 3 bases and J dropped 0 bases, with 12 bases sitting between them. The CDR3 has 15 amino acids. The CDR3 DNA reads TGTGCCAGCAGCTTGGCGGGGCCGAGCTCCTACGAGCAGTACTTC. It codes for CASSLAGPSSYEQYF.

The J gene is TRBJ1-3, the V gene TRBV19; perhaps TRBD1 as D (5 bases). Germline V gene data show CDR1 as LNHDA and CDR2 as SQIVND (reference sequence). CDR3 size: 13 residues. V lost 6 bases to trimming and J lost 3 bases, with 9 bases between them. This CDR3 reads CASRWGGGNTIYF. The CDR3 DNA is TGTGCCAGTAGATGGGGCGGTGGAAACACCATATATTTT.

The rearrangement joins TRBV5-1 to TRBJ2-5, with a weak D call TRBD2 (5 bases). Germline CDR1 and CDR2: SGHRS and YFSETQ. Trimming stripped 1 base from V and 5 bases from J, with 9 bases between. CDR3 size: 13 residues. The CDR3 loop reads CASSLSPGETQYF. As DNA, the CDR3 is TGCGCCAGCAGCTTGTCCCCGGGGGAGACCCAGTACTTC.

This clone was counted a single time. The V gene is TRBV7-2, the J gene TRBJ2-7; the D gene is possibly TRBD2 (5 bases). V shed 1 base and J shed 3 bases, with 13 bases lying between them. CDR1 and CDR2 from the germline V gene are SGHTA and FQGNSA. This CDR3 comprises 15 residues. CDR3 nucleotide sequence: TGTGCCAGCAGCTTAGTTCAGGTCCGGGGCTACGAGCAGTACTTC. Amino acids: CASSLVQVRGYEQYF.

The chain uses TRBV6-1 and TRBJ2-3; D is perhaps TRBD1 (6 bases). CDR3 length: 14 residues. The V gene's germline CDR1 is MNHNS and CDR2 SASEGT. V lost 3 bases to trimming and J lost 6 bases, with 13 bases between them. The CDR3 region is CASSETGAYDTQYF. Written as DNA, the CDR3 is TGTGCCAGCAGTGAGACAGGCGCTTATGATACGCAGTATTTT.

This clone is categorized as medium-sized. This chain connects TRBV5-5 to TRBJ1-1; a possible D gene is TRBD1 (5 bases). Trimming took 5 bases from V and 0 from J, leaving 11 bases between them. Germline loops: CDR1 SGHKS, CDR2 YYEKEE (reference sequence). CDR3 length: 14 amino acids. The CDR3 DNA reads as TGTGCCAGCAGTAGACAGATCATGAACACTGAAGCTTTCTTT. Protein: CASSRQIMNTEAFF. Drawing the rest from reference TRBV5-5 and TRBJ1-1, the complete variable domain is DAGVTQSPTHLIKTRGQQVTLRCSPISGHKSVSWYQQVLGQGPQFIFQYYEKEERGRGNFPDRFSARQFPNYSSELNVNALLLGDSALYLCASSRQIMNTEAFFGQGTRLTVV.

The chain recombines TRBV11-1 with TRBJ1-1, with 7 bases matching TRBD1. V shed 5 bases, J shed 4 bases, and the junction held 4 bases outside the gene matches. The CDR3 covers 13 residues. CDR1 and CDR2 (germline): SGHAT, FQDESV (reference sequence). The CDR3 sequence is CASSPGTATEAFF. The CDR3 bases are TGTGCCAGCAGCCCTGGGACAGCCACTGAAGCTTTCTTT.

The CDR3 region is CASRFRDRLNTEAFF. Written as DNA, the CDR3 is TGTGCCAGCAGATTCCGGGACAGGTTGAACACTGAAGCTTTCTTT. The chain carries TRBV5-5 and TRBJ1-1; 8 positions agree with TRBD1. Germline V CDR1 and CDR2: SGHKS, YYEKEE (reference sequence). The CDR3 has 15 amino acids. V shed 5 bases, J shed 0 bases, and the junction held 6 bases outside the gene matches. The full variable domain, in which reference TRBV5-5 and TRBJ1-1 provide the parts outside the CDR3, is DAGVTQSPTHLIKTRGQQVTLRCSPISGHKSVSWYQQVLGQGPQFIFQYYEKEERGRGNFPDRFSARQFPNYSSELNVNALLLGDSALYLCASRFRDRLNTEAFFGQGTRLTVV.

This clone has only a few counts. This chain joins TRBV11-2 and TRBJ1-6; 7 positions agree with TRBD1. The germline CDR1 and CDR2 sequences are SGHAT and FQNNGV. V lost 2 bases to trimming and J lost 7 bases; unmatched junction nucleotides: 2. The length of the CDR3 is 14 residues. This CDR3 reads CASSLNRGNSPLHF. The CDR3, as DNA: TGTGCCAGCAGCTTAAACAGGGGCAATTCACCCCTCCACTTT.

The genes are TRBV7-8 and TRBJ1-5, with D unresolved. This CDR3 has 13 amino acids. With 5 bases removed from V and 4 bases from J, the gap between germline ends came to 9 bases. The germline V gene encodes CDR1 SGHVS and CDR2 FQNEAQ. CDR3 sequence: CASSPASNQPQHF. The CDR3 nucleotides are TGTGCCAGCAGCCCAGCGAGTAATCAGCCCCAGCATTTT.

This chain joins TRBV30 and TRBJ2-7, with D perhaps TRBD1 (6 bases). CDR1 and CDR2 from the germline V gene are GTSNPN and SVGIG (reference sequence). Trimming pared 3 bases from V and 5 bases from J, leaving 14 bases between. CDR3 length: 13 residues. CDR3 nucleotide sequence: TGTGCCTGGAGGGTGACAGGCACACACGAGCAGTACTTC. As protein: CAWRVTGTHEQYF.

The chain uses TRBV5-1 and TRBJ2-1, with 8 bases aligning to TRBD1. Germline trimming cut 6 bases from V and 3 bases from J; bases unmatched to any gene: 11. Germline V CDR1 and CDR2: SGHRS, YFSETQ. The CDR3 loop spans 16 amino acids. CDR3 in DNA: TGCGCCAGCAAACTCCTCGGACAGGGACTCTACAATGAGCAGTTCTTC. It is translated as CASKLLGQGLYNEQFF.